This T cell receptor (beta chain) was sequenced for a study of blood T cell repertoires in COVID-19 (dated by TCRdb to about 2020). Looking at the study overall: Samples covering the acute and convalescent phases of COVID-19 were provided by collaborators in the United States, Italy and Spain. The prospective study material was composed of cDNA or gDNA derived from T cells, B-cell-depleted T cells, or PBMCs. The dataset comprised deeply sampled blood TCRbeta repertoires from subjects exposed to, actively infected with, or recovered from COVID-19. A freely available public database, intended as a resource for researchers studying the immune response to SARS-CoV-2, is where the repertoires were released. The samples were drawn from two sources: the first 160 participants of the ongoing ImmuneRACE study, and 1,000 to 1,500 subjects contributed by 6 global collaborators. Sample metadata almost always included a de-identified subject ID, COVID-19 status, age in years and sex. HLA class I and class II types, where available, came from metadata supplied by the sample provider rather than from assay-based typing.

TCRbeta CDR3 regions were amplified from genomic DNA by means of the immunoSEQ Assay, a bias-controlled multiplex PCR. Regarding the original processing steps: Nucleated cell counts per sample were estimated from amplification of reference gene primers within the assay. To quantify the absolute abundance of each unique TCRbeta CDR3 rearrangement, sequence reads were collapsed and filtered. For each sample, productive Simpson clonality was calculated by taking the square root of Simpson's diversity index across productive rearrangements. The table was pulled from immuneACCESS by TCRdb, which kept in-frame rearrangements only. Such tables lose some clones; where checked, under half of the loss comes from unresolved V genes, and the rest has no known cause. Clone size and V and J calls were adopted from that table, with D and trimming inferred from the DNA. The sample has some 250,000 clones on record, around 84% of them singletons. Over 5% of the sample rests with the top ten.

At one collaborating source in Seattle, patients were enrolled during active infection and were followed longitudinally through the course of disease. Whole blood was collected in K2EDTA tubes by collaborating institutions according to the institutions' own protocols. Collaborator samples were shipped for TCRbeta analysis as frozen whole blood, isolated PBMCs, or DNA extracted from either sample type. As to this clone: Its antigen is still unknown. Per-base qualities were not stored, and no clone one base away is much larger.

Here is what the overall study found, with its caveats: Clinical and demographic metadata were provided uncurated, with the amount varying by source and participant.

The receptor was derived from a woman in her sixties or seventies with COVID-19, enrolled during active disease. Sequencing used peripheral blood.

The CDR3 is CATSDRNRGRYNEQFF. The bases read TGTGCCACCAGTGATAGGAACAGGGGGCGGTACAATGAGCAGTTCTTC. This chain joins TRBV24-1 to TRBJ2-1; 9 bases in between match TRBD1. The germline V end is reduced by 3 bases and the J end by 4 bases; junction bases left unmatched: 6. Taken from cysteine to phenylalanine, the CDR3 has 16 residues. Only CDR3 DNA is held: 48 bases, read in frame from base 1. As encoded in the germline V gene, CDR1 is KGHDR while CDR2 is SFDVKD.